What follows are 29 T cell receptor beta chains derived from one specimen sequenced in a study of lymphopenia after photon versus proton radiotherapy. Here immunoSEQ multiplex PCR was the method, and the copy in TCRdb shows in-frame clones only, minus some. Among roughly 63,000 clones, 84% were seen once, and the ten largest hold around 2%. This specimen was peripheral blood, taken from a patient treated with proton-based radiotherapy. The source of these receptors is a man in his 60s with pancreatic cancer.

The chain employs TRBV27 and TRBJ2-1, with 7 nucleotides matching TRBD2. The CDR3 totals 15 residues. In germline, CDR1 is MNHEY, CDR2 SMNVEV (reference sequence). Trimming took 0 bases from V and 4 from J; bases not matched to a gene: 3. For the CDR3, the DNA is TGTGCCAGCAGTTTATCGCCTAGCGGATACAATGAGCAGTTCTTC. Protein product: CASSLSPSGYNEQFF.

This clone was detected only a few times. The chain has TRBV30 and TRBJ1-4, with 8 bases fitting TRBD1. CDR1 GTSNPN and CDR2 SVGIG come from the germline V gene (reference sequence). This CDR3 has 13 amino acids. Unmatched junction bases numbered 5, after V lost 4 bases and J lost 7 bases. DNA for the CDR3: TGTGCCTGGAAAAGACAGGGGCTTGAAAAACTGTTTTTT. Translating it yields CAWKRQGLEKLFF.

The chain joins TRBV29-1 to TRBJ2-7; TRBD1 or TRBD2 may be the D gene (5 bases each). Trimming left V 4 bases short and J 0 bases short, with 13 bases between. CDR3 length: 14 amino acids. Germline values: CDR1 SQVTM, CDR2 ANQGSEA. The CDR3 loop reads CSVGDGSSSYEQYF. In nucleotides, the CDR3 is TGCAGCGTTGGGGACGGGTCCAGCTCCTACGAGCAGTACTTC.

This chain joins TRBV18 and TRBJ2-5, with 7 positions matching TRBD2. Trimming cost V 10 bases and J 5 bases; bases outside gene matches: 13. CDR1 is KGHSH, CDR2 LQKENI, per germline. This CDR3 contains 14 residues. As DNA, the CDR3 is TGTGCCACTCAGTCCAGACTAGCCTCCGAGACCCAGTACTTC. Its translation: CATQSRLASETQYF. Together with reference TRBV18 and TRBJ2-5, the CDR3 gives the full variable domain: NAGVMQNPRHLVRRRGQEARLRCSPMKGHSHVYWYRQLPEEGLKFMVYLQKENIIDESGMPKERFSAEFPKEGPSILRIQQVVRGDSAAYFCATQSRLASETQYFGPGTRLLVL.

The rearrangement links TRBV29-1 to TRBJ2-1, with 9 positions matching TRBD2. This CDR3 has 14 amino acids. Trimming at V came to 7 bases and at J to 14 bases, leaving 18 bases not matched to a gene. CDR1 and CDR2 (germline): SQVTM, ANQGSEA. CDR3 nucleotides: TGCAGCGCCCACGCCGGGACTAGCTCCACAAGGGAGTTCTTC. The encoded protein is CSAHAGTSSTREFF.

The chain uses TRBV15 and TRBJ2-1, with 10 nucleotides matching TRBD2. The trim removed 3 bases at V and 14 bases at J, leaving 13 bases unmatched. This CDR3 comprises 15 residues. Germline V gene sequence: CDR1 LNHNV, CDR2 YYDKDF (reference sequence). The CDR3 region has the DNA TGTGCCACCAGCAGTGTTGTGAGCGGGAGGGCCGCCGAGTTCTTC. It codes for CATSSVVSGRAAEFF.

J is TRBJ2-2 and V is TRBV30; D remains ambiguous. The germline V and J ends were trimmed by 1 base and 0 bases, with 6 bases remaining between them. The CDR3 extends over 14 amino acids. The germline V gene has CDR1 GTSNPN and CDR2 SVGIG (reference sequence). This chain's CDR3 is CAWSEWANTGELFF. CDR3 nucleotide sequence: TGTGCCTGGAGTGAATGGGCGAACACCGGGGAGCTGTTTTTT.

This chain links TRBV19 with TRBJ2-1, with 9 bases lining up with TRBD2. Germline lookup yields CDR1 LNHDA and CDR2 SQIVND (reference sequence). The V segment lost 4 bases and the J segment 7 bases; nucleotides outside the gene matches: 8. The CDR3 contains 15 residues. CDR3 sequence (DNA): TGTGCCAGTAGTACCCCAGCGGGAGGTAAGAATGAGCAGTTCTTC. It encodes CASSTPAGGKNEQFF.

V is TRBV19 and J is TRBJ2-2; D not certain. This CDR3 spans 12 amino acids. CDR1 and CDR2 (germline): LNHDA, SQIVND (reference sequence). V dropped 9 bases and J dropped 3 bases, with 8 bases sitting between them. In DNA form, the CDR3 reads TGTGCCAGCAACTATCACACCGGGGAGCTGTTTTTT. It specifies CASNYHTGELFF.

The chain employs TRBV28 and TRBJ2-7, with a tentative D call TRBD2 (5 bases). CDR3 length equals 11 residues. The V end was cut by 6 bases, the J end by 6 bases, with 9 bases between. Germline values: CDR1 MDHEN, CDR2 SYDVKM. CDR3 sequence (DNA): TGTGCCAGCAGCACTAGTCGCGAGCAGTACTTC. It encodes CASSTSREQYF.

The J gene is TRBJ2-4, the V gene TRBV7-8, with D hard to call. V lost 4 bases to trimming and J lost 0 bases, with 4 bases between them. This CDR3 spans 13 amino acids. From germline, CDR1 is SGHVS and CDR2 FQNEAQ. The CDR3 here is CASSSLAKNIQYF. DNA of the CDR3: TGTGCCAGCAGCTCCCTAGCCAAAAACATTCAGTACTTC. Using reference TRBV7-8 and TRBJ2-4 for the parts outside the CDR3, the full variable domain is GAGVSQSPRYKVAKRGQDVALRCDPISGHVSLFWYQQALGQGPEFLTYFQNEAQLDKSGLPSDRFFAERPEGSVSTLKIQRTQQEDSAVYLCASSSLAKNIQYFGAGTRLSVL.

The chain joins TRBV7-6 to TRBJ1-3; D gene uncertain. V was clipped by 5 bases and J by 2 bases, with 10 bases between them. From germline, CDR1 is SGHVS and CDR2 FNYEAQ. CDR3 length: 14 amino acids. The CDR3: CASSQRGTGNTIYF. As DNA, the CDR3 is TGTGCCAGCAGCCAACGAGGAACTGGAAACACCATATATTTT.

The chain uses TRBV4-2 and TRBJ2-3; 11 bases match TRBD2. The germline V gene has CDR1 LGHNA and CDR2 YNFKEQ. Trimming at V came to 0 bases and at J to 7 bases, leaving 9 bases not matched to a gene. The CDR3 runs 17 residues. The CDR3: CASSQDGTSGPRNTQYF. CDR3 sequence (DNA): TGTGCCAGCAGCCAAGACGGGACTAGCGGCCCGAGGAATACGCAGTATTTT.

The gene calls are TRBV9 and TRBJ2-2; no definite D call. The CDR3 has 14 residues. The germline CDR1 and CDR2 sequences are SGDLS and YYNGEE. V was cut by 3 bases and J by 9 bases, with 15 bases left in between. The CDR3 DNA follows: TGTGCCAGCAGCGGGACCTCCGCCGGCAGGGAGCTGTTTTTT. It encodes CASSGTSAGRELFF.

The rearrangement joins TRBV7-9 to TRBJ1-3; D is ambiguous. Trimming left V 1 base short and J 1 base short, with 14 bases between. CDR3 length: 17 amino acids. Germline lookup yields CDR1 SEHNR and CDR2 FQNEAQ (reference sequence). The CDR3 is CASSLGTSRRSGNTIYF. DNA for the CDR3: TGTGCCAGCAGCTTAGGGACCTCACGCCGTTCTGGAAACACCATATATTTT.

This chain uses TRBV11-3 with TRBJ2-1; the match to TRBD2 covers 11 bases. CDR3 length: 16 residues. Trimming took 1 base from V and 10 from J; bases not matched to a gene: 9. The germline V gene has CDR1 SGHNT and CDR2 YENEEA. The CDR3 reads CASSLVLAGGAREQFF. The CDR3 DNA sequence: TGTGCCAGCAGCTTAGTTTTAGCGGGAGGGGCCAGGGAGCAGTTCTTC.

This chain connects TRBV27 to TRBJ2-4; D not certain. The CDR3 runs to 13 residues. Trimming took 5 bases from V and 4 from J, leaving 9 bases between them. The germline gives CDR1 MNHEY, CDR2 SMNVEV (reference sequence). CDR3 nucleotide sequence: TGTGCCAGCAGTCCGGTGGCAAAAAACATTCAGTACTTC. The encoded protein is CASSPVAKNIQYF.

The chain combines TRBV9 with TRBJ2-2; 9 positions match TRBD1. In germline, CDR1 is SGDLS, CDR2 YYNGEE. This CDR3 comprises 15 residues. V was pared by 0 bases and J by 6 bases, with 3 bases of the junction left unmatched. In DNA form, the CDR3 reads TGTGCCAGCAGCGTAGTGGGACAGGGCGCCGGGGAGCTGTTTTTT. Translation: CASSVVGQGAGELFF.

This sequence joins TRBV27 and TRBJ1-1; 7 nucleotides align to TRBD1. The CDR3 contains 13 residues. The trim removed 4 bases at V and 10 bases at J, leaving 9 bases unmatched. Germline-derived CDR1 and CDR2 are MNHEY and SMNVEV (reference sequence). The CDR3 loop is CASSSINRGLAFF. The CDR3 nucleotides are TGTGCCAGCAGTTCCATTAACAGGGGCTTAGCTTTCTTT.

The chain employs TRBV6-5 and TRBJ2-7; D is perhaps TRBD2 (6 bases). The germline V gene encodes CDR1 MNHEY and CDR2 SVGAGI. Trimming pared 7 bases from V and 2 bases from J, leaving 18 bases between. The CDR3 length is 15 residues. This CDR3 reads CASTGLAGFTYEQYF. CDR3 in DNA: TGTGCCAGCACCGGGTTGGCGGGATTCACCTACGAGCAGTACTTC.

The rearrangement links TRBV2 to TRBJ2-1; TRBD2 agrees at 11 bases. Trimming removed 6 bases from V and 2 bases from J; junction bases left unmatched: 6. This CDR3 contains 16 residues. Germline lookup yields CDR1 SNHLY and CDR2 FYNNEI. The CDR3 DNA sequence: TGTGCCAGCAGGCCTAGCGGGAGGTCCCCCTACAATGAGCAGTTCTTC. It translates to CASRPSGRSPYNEQFF. The full variable domain, in which reference TRBV2 and TRBJ2-1 provide the parts outside the CDR3, is EPEVTQTPSHQVTQMGQEVILRCVPISNHLYFYWYRQILGQKVEFLVSFYNNEISEKSEIFDDQFSVERPDGSNFTLKIRSTKLEDSAMYFCASRPSGRSPYNEQFFGPGTRLTVL.

This rearrangement joins TRBV28 to TRBJ1-4; 7 bases map to TRBD1. The CDR3 has 15 residues. Per germline, CDR1 MDHEN and CDR2 SYDVKM. Germline trimming cut 7 bases from V and 6 bases from J; bases unmatched to any gene: 11. The CDR3 nucleotides read TGTGCCAGCACCCAGGAAGGGGGCGCCTATGAAAAACTGTTTTTT. Translated: CASTQEGGAYEKLFF.

The chain joins TRBV7-9 to TRBJ2-1, with 10 bases identical to TRBD2. Germline V gives CDR1 SEHNR, CDR2 FQNEAQ (reference sequence). V lost 2 bases and J lost 9; bases outside the gene matches: 10. The CDR3 loop spans 16 amino acids. CDR3 nucleotides: TGTGCCAGCAGCTTAAGTAGAGCGGGAGGGGAGGCTGAGCAGTTCTTC. Its protein is CASSLSRAGGEAEQFF.

V gene TRBV29-1 combines with J gene TRBJ2-3; D is unresolved. Germline CDR1 and CDR2: SQVTM and ANQGSEA. This CDR3 has 13 residues. Deletions cut 3 bases from V and 3 bases from J, with 10 bases between. The CDR3 DNA reads TGCAGCGTTGATCTTGAAGGGACAGATACGCAGTATTTT. Translating it yields CSVDLEGTDTQYF.

The chain carries TRBV4-3 and TRBJ2-1; 8 bases agree with TRBD2. The junction had 6 bases not matched to a gene; V was cut back by 0 bases and J by 8 bases. CDR1 is LGHNA, CDR2 YSLEER, per germline. The CDR3 extends over 15 amino acids. CDR3 amino acids: CASSQDGTSSDEQFF. CDR3 DNA sequence: TGCGCCAGCAGCCAAGATGGGACTAGTAGCGATGAGCAGTTCTTC.

The chain employs TRBV7-2 and TRBJ2-1; the D gene is possibly TRBD2 (5 bases). This CDR3 has 16 residues. V lost 1 base and J lost 2, with 12 bases in between. Germline CDR1 and CDR2: SGHTA and FQGNSA. The CDR3: CASSLVGGLPYNEQFF. CDR3 bases: TGTGCCAGCAGCTTAGTGGGCGGGCTACCCTACAATGAGCAGTTCTTC.

The CDR3 sequence: CASSLGGGANYGYTF. CDR3 in DNA: TGCGCCAGCAGCTTGGGAGGGGGCGCTAACTATGGCTACACCTTC. The rearrangement joins TRBV5-1 to TRBJ1-2, with 7 bases identical to TRBD1. Germline V gene sequence: CDR1 SGHRS, CDR2 YFSETQ. Germline trimming cut 0 bases from V and 0 bases from J; bases unmatched to any gene: 2. The CDR3 length is 15 residues.

This chain links TRBV7-2 with TRBJ2-3; D ambiguous. The V gene's germline CDR1 is SGHTA and CDR2 FQGNSA. The CDR3 runs 13 residues. Trimming pared 5 bases from V and 2 bases from J, leaving 8 bases between. For the CDR3, the DNA is TGTGCCAGCAGCGGCTTCAACACAGATACGCAGTATTTT. Translation: CASSGFNTDTQYF.

This clone was seen only a few times. V usage is TRBV5-4 and J usage is TRBJ2-7, with D perhaps TRBD1 or TRBD2 (5 bases each). Germline CDR1 SGHNT, CDR2 YYREEE (reference sequence). Trimming stripped 4 bases from V and 1 base from J, with 18 bases between. This CDR3 has 16 amino acids. In nucleotides, the CDR3 is TGTGCCAGCAGCAATTTGCGTGGGACGCCATCCTACGAGCAGTACTTC. Its translation: CASSNLRGTPSYEQYF.